Listed here are 3 T cell receptor beta chains from one sample, sequenced in a study of T cells in Graves' hyperthyroidism and ophthalmopathy. RNA transcripts gave rise to amplified TCR beta CDR3 regions. First-round RT-PCR of the TCR CDR3 relied on the HTBI primer set. TCRdb passed the multiplex PCR reads through MiXCR, listing each CDR3 protein once. The sample holds roughly 96,000 distinct CDR3 sequences; about half are singletons and the top ten take roughly 27%. Sequenced material: blood. These receptor sequences come from a woman between 35 and 50 years old with Graves' hyperthyroidism.

As concerns this clonotype: The junction departs from the called germline gene at one end, perhaps through a read error. The gene calls are TRBV29-1 and TRBJ2-6; D gene uncertain. CDR1 and CDR2 (germline): SQVTM, ANQGSEA. The length of the CDR3 is 10 residues. CDR3 in amino acids: CSVVVLTEAF. The DNA for the CDR3 is TGCAGCGTTGTGGTGCTAACTGAAGCTTTC.

This clonotype was counted at least ten times. The chain couples TRBV20-1 to TRBJ1-2, with unresolved D. Trimming stripped 1 base from V and 6 bases from J, with 6 bases between. Germline V lookup: CDR1 DFQATT, CDR2 SNEGSKA (reference sequence). The CDR3 has 11 amino acids. The DNA of the CDR3 is TGCAGTGCTAGAGTCGGGAATGGCTACACCTTC. Protein product: CSARVGNGYTF.

The chain recombines TRBV7-3 with TRBJ2-2; 8 bases map to TRBD1. CDR1 is SGHTA and CDR2 is FQGTGA in the germline V gene. CDR3 length: 14 amino acids. The J segment lost 7 bases and the V segment lost 6 bases, leaving 7 bases of the junction unmatched. In DNA, the CDR3 is TGTGCCAGCAGTCAACAGGGGGTAATCGGGGAGCTGTTTTTT. This gives the protein CASSQQGVIGELFF.